This TCR beta chain appears in the sequencing data of a study of blood T cell repertoires in COVID-19. Study context: The analysed material was cDNA or gDNA that came from T cells, B-cell-depleted T cells, or PBMCs.

Authors' data handling: Cell counts per sample came from amplifying reference gene primers. Generated by immunoSEQ multiplex PCR, the TCRdb table keeps only in-frame clones and is missing some. The DNA gave D and trimming, while V, J and clone size come from that table. This table holds roughly 330,000 clones, 86% found once. All enrollees were roughly 18 to 89 years old and from about 25 US areas. Cohorts were assigned according to the clinical history that participants reported. What was sequenced was PBMCs or T cells enriched from blood (not recorded which). The TCR originated in a woman between 18 and 30 years old who had recovered from COVID-19.

The DNA for the CDR3 is TGCGCCAGCAGCTTGGAGGCTGGAGTAGATACGCAGTATTTT. It yields the protein CASSLEAGVDTQYF. The chain carries TRBV5-1 and TRBJ2-3; no definite D call. The CDR3 runs 14 residues. V lost 0 bases and J lost 5, with 10 bases in between. Germline V gene data show CDR1 as SGHRS and CDR2 as YFSETQ.